The 10 T cell receptor beta chains in this list originate from one sample, sequenced in a study of T cell responses to AZD1222 COVID-19 vaccine (dated by TCRdb to the early 2020s). The label giving this sample's time point can be read as: baseline before first vaccination. Receptor libraries were prepared by the immunoSEQ multiplex PCR assay. The table was pulled from immuneACCESS by TCRdb, which kept in-frame rearrangements only. Such tables lose some clones; where checked, under half of the loss comes from unresolved V genes, and the rest has no known cause. For this sample there are about 140,000 clones; about 90% appear just once. The ten largest clones take up about 2.7% of the sample. This specimen consisted of peripheral blood, obtained on day 0 of AZD1222 vaccination. Source of these receptors: an adult in good health.

The rearrangement joins TRBV7-8 to TRBJ1-6; the D is unclear. The CDR3 covers 13 residues. V lost 5 bases and J lost 10, with 12 bases in between. The germline gives CDR1 SGHVS, CDR2 FQNEAQ. In nucleotides, the CDR3 is TGTGCCAGCAGCCAAAGGGTAGCCTCACCCCTCCACTTT. Its translation: CASSQRVASPLHF.

The genes are TRBV28 and TRBJ2-3; weak D call: TRBD2 (6 bases). Per germline, CDR1 MDHEN and CDR2 SYDVKM. Trimming cost V 8 bases and J 2 bases, with 14 bases left between them. The CDR3 is 14 amino acids. The CDR3 sequence: CASLPGGTTDTQYF. CDR3 in DNA: TGTGCCAGCCTCCCCGGGGGTACCACAGATACGCAGTATTTT.

This chain links TRBV9 with TRBJ1-6; perhaps TRBD1 as D (6 bases). The germline CDR1 and CDR2 sequences are SGDLS and YYNGEE. The V end was cut by 4 bases, the J end by 7 bases, with 12 bases between. The CDR3 has 14 residues. The CDR3 DNA sequence: TGTGCCAGCAGCCCCCGGGACACAAATTCACCCCTCCACTTT. This encodes CASSPRDTNSPLHF.

The rearrangement joins TRBV5-5 to TRBJ1-6; 7 bases line up with TRBD1. The germline V gene has CDR1 SGHKS and CDR2 YYEKEE (reference sequence). The V and J ends lost 3 bases and 5 bases, in that order; junction bases with no gene match: 5. The CDR3 sequence is 15 residues long. The chain's CDR3 is CASSSQGRHNSPLHF. DNA for the CDR3: TGTGCCAGCAGCTCACAGGGGCGTCATAATTCACCCCTCCACTTT.

The chain has TRBV7-8 and TRBJ1-1, with 7 bases aligning to TRBD1. Unmatched junction bases numbered 6, after V lost 5 bases and J lost 0 bases. This CDR3 comprises 15 residues. Germline V gives CDR1 SGHVS, CDR2 FQNEAQ. CDR3 amino acids: CASSTIRGLNTEAFF. Here the CDR3 DNA reads TGTGCCAGCAGCACAATAAGGGGGCTGAACACTGAAGCTTTCTTT.

The chain has TRBV7-6 and TRBJ2-1; possible D gene TRBD1, 5 bases. CDR1 SGHVS and CDR2 FNYEAQ come from the germline V gene. V was trimmed by 5 bases and J by 0 bases, leaving 11 bases between them. There are 15 residues in the CDR3. CDR3 amino acids: CASSIQVSSYNEQFF. The CDR3 nucleotides are TGTGCCAGCAGCATACAGGTCAGCTCCTACAATGAGCAGTTCTTC.

The rearrangement links TRBV25-1 to TRBJ1-1; TRBD1 might be the D (5 bases). CDR3 size: 14 residues. Germline CDR1 is MGHDK and CDR2 is SYGVNS. The germline V and J ends were trimmed by 3 bases and 6 bases, with 14 bases remaining between them. DNA of the CDR3: TGTGCCAGCAGTGACCCGACACCAGGGTCTGAAGCTTTCTTT. This gives the protein CASSDPTPGSEAFF.

This rearrangement joins TRBV7-9 to TRBJ2-1; 9 bases fit TRBD1. Trimming took 8 bases from V and 1 from J; bases not matched to a gene: 12. The CDR3 runs to 17 residues. The germline V gene has CDR1 SEHNR and CDR2 FQNEAQ (reference sequence). The chain's CDR3 is CASLSGQGSLSYNEQFF. The CDR3 DNA reads as TGTGCCAGCCTCTCGGGACAGGGAAGTTTGTCCTACAATGAGCAGTTCTTC.

This chain joins TRBV5-5 and TRBJ1-1; 7 nucleotides agree with TRBD1. Germline V gene lookup returns CDR1 SGHKS and CDR2 YYEKEE (reference sequence). The CDR3 has 14 residues. Trimming took 0 bases from V and 6 from J; bases not matched to a gene: 5. The CDR3 nucleotides read TGTGCCAGCAGCTTGGAAGAGGGGGCCCCTGAAGCTTTCTTT. Translating gives CASSLEEGAPEAFF. The variable domain in full, completed from reference TRBV5-5 and TRBJ1-1, reads DAGVTQSPTHLIKTRGQQVTLRCSPISGHKSVSWYQQVLGQGPQFIFQYYEKEERGRGNFPDRFSARQFPNYSSELNVNALLLGDSALYLCASSLEEGAPEAFFGQGTRLTVV.

V usage is TRBV9 and J usage is TRBJ1-6, with TRBD1 as a possible D gene (5 bases). V was pared by 2 bases and J by 7 bases, with 7 bases between. This CDR3 is built from 13 residues. Germline-derived CDR1 and CDR2 are SGDLS and YYNGEE. CDR3 sequence: CASSVGTNSPLHF. In DNA, the CDR3 is TGTGCCAGCAGCGTGGGGACCAATTCACCCCTCCACTTT.